This is a list of T cell receptor beta chains from one sample in a study of vaccination effects on CD4 cells after COVID-19. The table came from immunoSEQ multiplex PCR; TCRdb's copy has only in-frame clones and leaves some out. This table has about 35,000 clones, around 63% appearing once. These receptors have no known antigen. The sample consisted of CD4+ T cells from PBMCs cultured without peptide, taken before COVID-19 vaccination. These TCRs come from a human donor who received a COVID-19 vaccine. Each CDR3 is given without its conserved first and last residue. For some rows the clone size is stated as once, few or many, or as a class when expanded; others skip it.

v_call: TRBV7-2
j_call: TRBJ1-3
clone_size: NA
cdr3_aa: ASSSYQGPGNTIY

v_call: TRBV21-1
j_call: TRBJ2-4
clone_size: NA
cdr3_aa: ASSKVLAGSPEAKNIQY

v_call: TRBV15
j_call: TRBJ1-2
clone_size: NA
cdr3_aa: ATSRDLGQGPLYGYT

v_call: TRBV5-5
j_call: TRBJ2-3
clone_size: few
cdr3_aa: ASSQLDRDTQY

v_call: TRBV12-3/TRBV12-4
j_call: TRBJ2-5
clone_size: NA
cdr3_aa: ASRGTNQETQY

v_call: TRBV6-5
j_call: TRBJ1-2
clone_size: few
cdr3_aa: ASSLGGGVDGYT

v_call: TRBV12-3/TRBV12-4
j_call: TRBJ1-6
clone_size: few
cdr3_aa: ASSFRGSPLH

v_call: TRBV27
j_call: TRBJ1-3
clone_size: NA
cdr3_aa: ASSPSGISGNTIY

v_call: TRBV5-1
j_call: TRBJ2-7
clone_size: few
cdr3_aa: ASSSSGSNYEQY

v_call: TRBV10-2
j_call: TRBJ2-1
clone_size: few
cdr3_aa: ASGVSSGSYNEQF